This TCR beta chain is from a study of shared clonotypes between healthy human individuals. Study as a whole: Per donor, three plates held CD4 naive cells, three held CD4 memory, two held CD8 naive and one held CD8 memory.

The junction had 4 bases not matched to a gene; V was cut back by 0 bases and J by 5 bases. The germline V gene encodes CDR1 MGHRA and CDR2 YSYEKL. This CDR3 region has 17 residues. The method was immunoSEQ multiplex PCR; TCRdb's version includes in-frame clones alone and lacks a portion of them. The sample carries 2,100,000 or so clones, approximately 94% recorded once. V and J are TRBV4-1 and TRBJ2-3, with TRBD2 matching over 14 bases. The sample was naive CD4+ T cells sorted from blood. Subset indicated: CD45RA+ positively selected. This sequence was found in a man between 18 and 35 years old in good health. The CDR3 reads CASSQDPGLAGEDTQYF. CDR3 DNA sequence: TGCGCCAGCAGCCAAGATCCGGGACTAGCGGGGGAAGATACGCAGTATTTT.